This T cell receptor (beta chain) is drawn from a study of cytomegalovirus exposure and HLA in healthy donors. Study conclusions and caveats: Near-uniform donor sequencing depth was presumed by presence/absence analyses. Reported results showed that the classifier diagnosed cytomegalovirus status with high specificity and sensitivity. Earlier results showed most TCR beta V segments being productive about 90% or about 30% of the time.

13 Jbeta primers and 60 Vbeta primers were used for the PCR. The table came from immunoSEQ multiplex PCR; TCRdb's copy has only in-frame clones and leaves some out. The sample includes 90,000 to 150,000 clones, over 75% of them seen just once. Though nominally healthy at sampling, donors likely had unrecorded immune exposures. To note about this clone: Its antigen is still unknown.

This CDR3 spans 20 amino acids. CDR1 is MNHNS and CDR2 is SASEGT in the germline V gene. The V end lost 3 bases, the J end lost 6 bases, and 29 bases lay between the germline ends. The clonotype comes from a middle-aged man in good health and CMV-seropositive. The chain joins TRBV6-1 to TRBJ2-2; D is perhaps TRBD1 (5 bases). Sequenced sample: PBMCs. CDR3 bases: TGTGCCAGCAGTGAGACGTCCCCCAGGGTATTTACCCACTCCGCCGGGGAGCTGTTTTTT. It yields the protein CASSETSPRVFTHSAGELFF.